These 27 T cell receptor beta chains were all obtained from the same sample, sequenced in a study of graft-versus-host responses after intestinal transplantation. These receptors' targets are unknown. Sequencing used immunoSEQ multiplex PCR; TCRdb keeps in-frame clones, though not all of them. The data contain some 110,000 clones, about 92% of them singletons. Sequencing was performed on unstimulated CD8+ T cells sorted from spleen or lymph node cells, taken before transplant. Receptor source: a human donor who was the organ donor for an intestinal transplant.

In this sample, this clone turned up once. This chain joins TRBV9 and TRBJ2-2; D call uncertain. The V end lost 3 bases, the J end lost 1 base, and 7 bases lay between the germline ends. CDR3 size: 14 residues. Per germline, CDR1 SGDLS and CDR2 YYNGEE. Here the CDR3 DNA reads TGTGCCAGCAGCGCTCTCATGAACACCGGGGAGCTGTTTTTT. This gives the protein CASSALMNTGELFF. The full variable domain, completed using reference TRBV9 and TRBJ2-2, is DSGVTQTPKHLITATGQRVTLRCSPRSGDLSVYWYQQSLDQGLQFLIQYYNGEERAKGNILERFSAQQFPDLHSELNLSSLELGDSALYFCASSALMNTGELFFGEGSRLTVL.

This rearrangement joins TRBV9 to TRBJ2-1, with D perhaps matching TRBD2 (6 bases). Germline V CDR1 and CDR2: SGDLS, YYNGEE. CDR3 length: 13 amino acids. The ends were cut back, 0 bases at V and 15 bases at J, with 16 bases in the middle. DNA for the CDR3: TGTGCCAGCAGCGTAGTTGCGGGGAGCGACCCGTTCTTC. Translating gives CASSVVAGSDPFF.

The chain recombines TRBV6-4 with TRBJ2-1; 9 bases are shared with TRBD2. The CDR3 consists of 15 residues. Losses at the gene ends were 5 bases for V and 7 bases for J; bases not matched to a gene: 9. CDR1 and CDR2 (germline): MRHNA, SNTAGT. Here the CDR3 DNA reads TGTGCCAGCAGTCACATAGCGGGAGCGGGGAATGAGCAGTTCTTC. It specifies CASSHIAGAGNEQFF.

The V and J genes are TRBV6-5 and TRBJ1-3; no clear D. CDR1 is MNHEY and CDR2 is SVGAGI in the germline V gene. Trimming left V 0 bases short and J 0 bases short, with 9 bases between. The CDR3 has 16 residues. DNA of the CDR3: TGTGCCAGCAGTTACTCCATAACTTCCTCTGGAAACACCATATATTTT. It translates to CASSYSITSSGNTIYF.

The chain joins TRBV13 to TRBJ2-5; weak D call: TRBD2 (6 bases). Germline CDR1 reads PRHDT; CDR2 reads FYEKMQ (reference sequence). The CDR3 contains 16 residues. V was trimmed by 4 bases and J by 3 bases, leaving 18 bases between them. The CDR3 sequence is CASSSMEGRRKETQYF. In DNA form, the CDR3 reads TGTGCCAGCAGCTCGATGGAGGGCCGGCGAAAAGAGACCCAGTACTTC.

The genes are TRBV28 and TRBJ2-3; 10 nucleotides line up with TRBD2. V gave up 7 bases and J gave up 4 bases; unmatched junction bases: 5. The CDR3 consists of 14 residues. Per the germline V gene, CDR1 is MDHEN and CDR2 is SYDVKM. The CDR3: CASTESGRADTQYF. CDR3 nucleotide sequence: TGTGCCAGCACTGAGAGCGGGAGGGCAGATACGCAGTATTTT.

CDR3 bases: TGCGCCAGCAGCTTCGGCCACGAGCAGTACTTC. Translated: CASSFGHEQYF. This rearrangement joins TRBV5-1 to TRBJ2-7, with D uncertain. V gave up 2 bases and J gave up 5 bases, with 5 bases separating them. From germline, CDR1 is SGHRS and CDR2 YFSETQ. There are 11 residues in the CDR3.

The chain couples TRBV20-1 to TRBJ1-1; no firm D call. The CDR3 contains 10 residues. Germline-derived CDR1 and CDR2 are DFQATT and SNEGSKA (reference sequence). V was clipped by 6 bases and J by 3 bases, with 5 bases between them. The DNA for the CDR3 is TGCAGTGCCCTGGACACTGAAGCTTTCTTT. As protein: CSALDTEAFF.

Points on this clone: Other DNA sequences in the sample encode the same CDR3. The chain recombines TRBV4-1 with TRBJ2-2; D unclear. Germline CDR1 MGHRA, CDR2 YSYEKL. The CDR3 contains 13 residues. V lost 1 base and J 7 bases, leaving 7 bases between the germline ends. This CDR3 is CASSQGVGGELFF. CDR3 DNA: TGCGCCAGCAGCCAAGGTGTGGGCGGGGAGCTGTTTTTT.

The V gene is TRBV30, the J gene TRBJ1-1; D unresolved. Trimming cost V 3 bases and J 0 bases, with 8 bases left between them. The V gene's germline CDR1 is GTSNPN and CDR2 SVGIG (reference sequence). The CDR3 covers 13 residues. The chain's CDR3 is CAWRWDMNTEAFF. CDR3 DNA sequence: TGTGCCTGGAGATGGGATATGAACACTGAAGCTTTCTTT.

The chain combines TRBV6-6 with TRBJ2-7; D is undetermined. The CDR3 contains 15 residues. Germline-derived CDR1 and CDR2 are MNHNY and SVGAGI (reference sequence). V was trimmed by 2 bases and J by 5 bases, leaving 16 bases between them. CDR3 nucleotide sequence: TGTGCCAGCAGTTACGGAGCACGGCTTGGGGACGAGCAGTACTTC. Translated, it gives CASSYGARLGDEQYF.

The CDR3 DNA reads TGTGCCAGCAGCTTAGCGGGAGGGCAAGATACGCAGTATTTT. Translated, it gives CASSLAGGQDTQYF. The chain combines TRBV7-6 with TRBJ2-3; the match to TRBD2 covers 7 bases. The CDR3 runs to 14 residues. After removal of 0 bases from V and 5 bases from J, the junction contained 2 bases not matched to a gene. CDR1 is SGHVS and CDR2 is FNYEAQ in the germline V gene.

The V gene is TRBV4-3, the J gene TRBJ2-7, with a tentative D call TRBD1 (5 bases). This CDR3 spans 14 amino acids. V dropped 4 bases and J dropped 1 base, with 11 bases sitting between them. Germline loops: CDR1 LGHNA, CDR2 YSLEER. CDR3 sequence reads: CASSPEGESYEQYF. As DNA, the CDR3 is TGCGCCAGCAGCCCCGAAGGGGAATCCTACGAGCAGTACTTC.

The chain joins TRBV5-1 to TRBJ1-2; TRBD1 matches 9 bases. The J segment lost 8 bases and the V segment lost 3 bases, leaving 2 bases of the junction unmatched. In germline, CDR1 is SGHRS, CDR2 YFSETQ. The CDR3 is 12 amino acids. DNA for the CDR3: TGCGCCAGCAGCTGGACAGGGGCCGGCTACACCTTC. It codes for CASSWTGAGYTF.

The chain's CDR3 is CASSPTGTIDNEQFF. The CDR3 DNA sequence: TGTGCCAGCAGTCCCACCGGGACTATCGACAATGAGCAGTTCTTC. The chain carries TRBV27 and TRBJ2-1; 7 bases map to TRBD2. The germline CDR1 and CDR2 sequences are MNHEY and SMNVEV (reference sequence). V was clipped by 5 bases and J by 5 bases; unmatched bases: 9. The CDR3 is made up of 15 amino acids.

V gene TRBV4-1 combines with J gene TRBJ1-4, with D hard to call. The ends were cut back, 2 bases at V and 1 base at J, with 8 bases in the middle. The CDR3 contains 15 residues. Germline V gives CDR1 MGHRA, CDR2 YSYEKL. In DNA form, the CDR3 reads TGCGCCAGCAGCCAACACATCGGAACTAATGAAAAACTGTTTTTT. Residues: CASSQHIGTNEKLFF.

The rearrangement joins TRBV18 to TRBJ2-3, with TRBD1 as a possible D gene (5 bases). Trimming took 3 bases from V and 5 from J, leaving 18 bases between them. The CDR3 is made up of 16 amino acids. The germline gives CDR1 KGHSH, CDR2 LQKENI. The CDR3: CASSPSVRVRGDTQYF. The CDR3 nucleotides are TGTGCCAGCTCACCCTCAGTCAGGGTTAGGGGAGATACGCAGTATTTT.

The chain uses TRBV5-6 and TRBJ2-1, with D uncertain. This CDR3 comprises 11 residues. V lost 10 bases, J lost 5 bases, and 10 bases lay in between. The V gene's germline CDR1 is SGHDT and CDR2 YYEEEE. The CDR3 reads CAASLNNEQFF. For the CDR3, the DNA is TGTGCCGCCAGCCTAAACAATGAGCAGTTCTTC. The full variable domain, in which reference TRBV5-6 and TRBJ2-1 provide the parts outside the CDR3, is DAGVTQSPTHLIKTRGQQVTLRCSPKSGHDTVSWYQQALGQGPQFIFQYYEEEERQRGNFPDRFSGHQFPNYSSELNVNALLLGDSALYLCAASLNNEQFFGPGTRLTVL.

The CDR3 reads CASSYPGAAEAFF. CDR3 nucleotide sequence: TGTGCCAGCAGTTACCCTGGAGCGGCTGAAGCTTTCTTT. The rearrangement uses TRBV6-6 and TRBJ1-1; D ambiguous. The CDR3 loop spans 13 amino acids. V dropped 2 bases and J dropped 6 bases, with 10 bases sitting between them. CDR1 is MNHNY, CDR2 SVGAGI, per germline (reference sequence).

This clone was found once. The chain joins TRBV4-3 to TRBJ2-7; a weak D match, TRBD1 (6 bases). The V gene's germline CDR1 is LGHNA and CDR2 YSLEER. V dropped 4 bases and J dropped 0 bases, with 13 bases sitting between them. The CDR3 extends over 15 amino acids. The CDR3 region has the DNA TGCGCCAGCAGCCGAAGCTCGACAGGCTCCTACGAGCAGTACTTC. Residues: CASSRSSTGSYEQYF.

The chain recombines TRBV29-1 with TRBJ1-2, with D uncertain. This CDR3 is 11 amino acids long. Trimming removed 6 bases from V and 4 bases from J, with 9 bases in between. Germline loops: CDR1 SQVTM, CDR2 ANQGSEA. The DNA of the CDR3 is TGCAGCGTCGAGGCCTCCTATGGCTACACCTTC. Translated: CSVEASYGYTF.

The CDR3 sequence: CASSLAYLPTDTQYF. In DNA, the CDR3 is TGTGCCAGCAGCTTAGCCTATCTTCCAACCGATACGCAGTATTTT. This chain connects TRBV7-6 to TRBJ2-3; D not certain. The V gene lost 0 bases and the J gene lost 6 bases, with 13 bases spanning the gap. The length of the CDR3 is 15 residues. From germline, CDR1 is SGHVS and CDR2 FNYEAQ.

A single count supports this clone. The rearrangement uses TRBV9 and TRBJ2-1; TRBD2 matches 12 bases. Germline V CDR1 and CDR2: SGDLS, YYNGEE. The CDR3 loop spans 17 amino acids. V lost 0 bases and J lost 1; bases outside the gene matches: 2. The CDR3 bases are TGTGCCAGCAGCGTAGTGACTAGCGGGAGTTCCTACAATGAGCAGTTCTTC. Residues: CASSVVTSGSSYNEQFF. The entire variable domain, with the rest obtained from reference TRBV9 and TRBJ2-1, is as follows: DSGVTQTPKHLITATGQRVTLRCSPRSGDLSVYWYQQSLDQGLQFLIQYYNGEERAKGNILERFSAQQFPDLHSELNLSSLELGDSALYFCASSVVTSGSSYNEQFFGPGTRLTVL.

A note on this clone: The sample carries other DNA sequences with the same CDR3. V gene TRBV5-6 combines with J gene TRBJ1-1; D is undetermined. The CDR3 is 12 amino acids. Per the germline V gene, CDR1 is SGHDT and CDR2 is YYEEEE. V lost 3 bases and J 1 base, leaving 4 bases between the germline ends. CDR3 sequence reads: CASSSGNTEAFF. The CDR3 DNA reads TGTGCCAGCAGCTCAGGGAACACTGAAGCTTTCTTT.

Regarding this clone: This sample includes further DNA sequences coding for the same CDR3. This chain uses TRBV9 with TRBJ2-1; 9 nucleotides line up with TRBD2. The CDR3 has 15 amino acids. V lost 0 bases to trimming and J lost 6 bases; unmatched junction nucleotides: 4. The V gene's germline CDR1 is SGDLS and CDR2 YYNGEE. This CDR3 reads CASSVGGGRANEQFF. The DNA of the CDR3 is TGTGCCAGCAGCGTAGGCGGCGGGAGGGCCAATGAGCAGTTCTTC. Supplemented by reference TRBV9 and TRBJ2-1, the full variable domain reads DSGVTQTPKHLITATGQRVTLRCSPRSGDLSVYWYQQSLDQGLQFLIQYYNGEERAKGNILERFSAQQFPDLHSELNLSSLELGDSALYFCASSVGGGRANEQFFGPGTRLTVL.

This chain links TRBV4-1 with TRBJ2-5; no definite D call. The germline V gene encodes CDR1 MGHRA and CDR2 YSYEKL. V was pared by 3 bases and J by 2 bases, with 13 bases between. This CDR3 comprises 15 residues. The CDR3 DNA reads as TGCGCCAGCAGCCAGGCTTGGCGGTGGCAAGAGACCCAGTACTTC. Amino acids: CASSQAWRWQETQYF.

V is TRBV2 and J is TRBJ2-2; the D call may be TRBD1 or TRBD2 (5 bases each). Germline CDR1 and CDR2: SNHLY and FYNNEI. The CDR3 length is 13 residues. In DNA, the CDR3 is TGTGTCCGGACAAGACTAAACACCGGGGAGCTGTTTTTT. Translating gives CVRTRLNTGELFF.